Listed below are T cell receptor beta chains from one sample, sequenced in a study of CD8+CD57+ T cells in acquired aplastic anemia. From the reads, TCRdb called clonotypes with MiXCR, one entry per CDR3 protein. The repertoire has around 79,000 distinct CDR3 sequences, approximately 70% of them found once; the top ten carry 80% to 90%. The material sequenced was sorted CD4+, CD8+, or CD8+CD57+ T cells (not recorded which) from PBMCs. Receptors originate from a human donor with aplastic anemia. The CDR3 runs from the conserved cysteine through the conserved F or W. Fields, in order: D gene, J gene, clone size, V gene, CDR3 DNA, CDR3 protein. D genes are given only for firm matches. Clone size is not always given. Where it is, it says once, few, many or a class for expanded clones.

D: NA; J: TRBJ2-3; size: once; V: TRBV10-3; DNA: TGTGCCATCCAGGGTGGATCCACAGATACGCAGTATTTT; CDR3: CAIQGGSTDTQYF
D: TRBD2; J: TRBJ2-1; size: NA; V: TRBV6-4; DNA: TGTGCCAGCAGTGAATCAAGCGGGAGGGTACTGTTCTTC; CDR3: CASSESSGRVLFF
D: NA; J: TRBJ1-6; size: NA; V: TRBV7-2; DNA: TGCGCCAGCAGCCAAGACCACGGGATGTATCCCCTCCACTTT; CDR3: CASSQDHGMYPLHF
D: TRBD2; J: TRBJ2-3; size: NA; V: TRBV19; DNA: TGTGCCAGTAGTGAAGGGACTAGCAGCACAGATACGCAGTATTTT; CDR3: CASSEGTSSTDTQYF
D: NA; J: TRBJ1-6; size: once; V: TRBV10-2; DNA: TGCGCCAGCCGGACGTTCGGTTCACCCCTCCACTTT; CDR3: CASRTFGSPLHF
D: NA; J: TRBJ2-3; size: NA; V: TRBV5-6; DNA: TGTGCCAGCAGCTCTCCAGGGAACACAGATACGCAGTATTTT; CDR3: CASSSPGNTDTQYF
D: NA; J: TRBJ1-4; size: NA; V: TRBV19; DNA: TGTGCCAGTAGTTTTAACCGGGCCCAAAATGAAAAACTGTTTTTT; CDR3: CASSFNRAQNEKLFF
D: TRBD2; J: TRBJ2-7; size: few; V: TRBV7-8; DNA: TGTGCCAGCAGCTTATTAAGCGGGGTCTACGAGCAGTACTTC; CDR3: CASSLLSGVYEQYF
D: NA; J: TRBJ2-7; size: NA; V: TRBV7-9; DNA: TGTGCCAGCAGCTTAGGTACCGCCTACGAGCAGTACTTC; CDR3: CASSLGTAYEQYF
D: NA; J: TRBJ1-1; size: NA; V: TRBV2; DNA: TGTGCCGGCAGCCTCACCGGAGCTTTCTTT; CDR3: CAGSLTGAFF
D: NA; J: TRBJ2-2; size: NA; V: TRBV7-9; DNA: TGTGCCAGCAGCCCCTCCACCGGGGAGCTGTTTTTT; CDR3: CASSPSTGELFF
D: NA; J: TRBJ1-2; size: few; V: TRBV24-1; DNA: TGTGCCACCAGTGATTTTTCGTTTGGCTACACCTTC; CDR3: CATSDFSFGYTF
D: NA; J: TRBJ2-1; size: once; V: TRBV24-1; DNA: TGTGCCACCAGTGATCACCGGCGAGGCTCCTACAATGAGCAGTTCTTC; CDR3: CATSDHRRGSYNEQFF
D: TRBD1; J: TRBJ2-3; size: NA; V: TRBV7-3; DNA: TGTGCCAGCAGCTTACGACAGGGCATGATAGATACGCAGTATTTT; CDR3: CASSLRQGMIDTQYF
D: NA; J: TRBJ2-7; size: NA; V: TRBV20-1; DNA: TGCAGTGCTAGAATGTTCGGGATGTCCTACGAGCAGTACTTC; CDR3: CSARMFGMSYEQYF
D: NA; J: TRBJ1-1; size: few; V: TRBV2; DNA: TGTGCCAGCAGCGGGACACTCAACACTGAAGCTTTCTTT; CDR3: CASSGTLNTEAFF
D: NA; J: TRBJ2-1; size: once; V: TRBV10-1; DNA: TGCGCCAGCAGTGAGTCGGAAATAGCGGTTGAGCAGTTCTTC; CDR3: CASSESEIAVEQFF
D: NA; J: TRBJ2-3; size: NA; V: TRBV5-1; DNA: TGCGCCAGCAGCTTGGAGGGGTATCTGAGCGCAGATACGCAGTATTTT; CDR3: CASSLEGYLSADTQYF
D: NA; J: TRBJ1-1; size: NA; V: TRBV24-1; DNA: TGTGCCACCACCCCCGGAGGGACAACCGCTGAAGCTTTCTTT; CDR3: CATTPGGTTAEAFF
D: NA; J: TRBJ1-1; size: NA; V: TRBV19; DNA: TGTGCCAGTAGTACTATGGACAGGAACACTGAAGCTTTCTTT; CDR3: CASSTMDRNTEAFF
D: NA; J: TRBJ1-1; size: NA; V: TRBV2; DNA: TGTGCCAGCAGTGATTTGATAAACACTGAAGCTTTCTTT; CDR3: CASSDLINTEAFF
D: TRBD2; J: TRBJ2-7; size: NA; V: TRBV20-1; DNA: TGCAGTGCTAGAGTCGCGGGAGTCGAGCAGTACTTC; CDR3: CSARVAGVEQYF
D: NA; J: TRBJ2-1; size: NA; V: TRBV15; DNA: TGTGCCACCAGCAGAGATCAAAGTAGGACTTACAATGAGCAGTTCTTC; CDR3: CATSRDQSRTYNEQFF
D: NA; J: TRBJ2-7; size: NA; V: TRBV7-9; DNA: TGTGCCAGCAGCCACCGAGACCTCACCTACGAGCAGTACTTC; CDR3: CASSHRDLTYEQYF
D: NA; J: TRBJ2-7; size: NA; V: TRBV10-1; DNA: TGCGCCAGCAGTGATCAAGCCTACGAGCAGTACTTC; CDR3: CASSDQAYEQYF
D: NA; J: TRBJ1-6; size: once; V: TRBV7-2; DNA: TGTGCCAGCAGCTTAGACGGTGGGGTGAATTCACCCCTCCACTTT; CDR3: CASSLDGGVNSPLHF
D: NA; J: TRBJ2-5; size: many; V: TRBV7-9; DNA: TGTGCCAGCAGCTTCCGCGGACGGTTCCAAGAGACCCAGTACTTC; CDR3: CASSFRGRFQETQYF
D: NA; J: TRBJ2-7; size: NA; V: TRBV20-1; DNA: TGCAGTGCTAGTTCGGGGGTAGTAAACGAGCAGTACTTC; CDR3: CSASSGVVNEQYF
D: NA; J: TRBJ2-7; size: NA; V: TRBV5-8; DNA: TGTGCCAGCAGCCCAACGAAGTATTCGGGAAAGCAGTACTTC; CDR3: CASSPTKYSGKQYF